This T cell receptor (beta chain) was documented in a study of T cell repertoires in cytomegalovirus infection (dated by TCRdb to between 2019 and 2020). Some background on the complete study: The peptide stimulations were aimed at well-studied HLA-B-restricted epitopes as well as recently identified HLA-C-restricted CMV epitopes, whose presentation resists viral immunomodulation. Donor HLA type was relevant to the analysis, as public TCR beta signatures indicated carriage of CMV infection together with the matching HLA type.

What the research found in general, with its limitations: In both this cohort and an independent cohort of some 370 donors, the cumulative frequency of public TCR beta family members distinguished carriers of CMV infection plus the relevant HLA type. The ex vivo response was dominated by HLA-C-restricted CMV-specific TCR beta clonotypes, which also provided the single most frequent clonotype in two of eight donors.

Reading the label with the study, this specimen's treatment or condition is: in vitro stimulation with specific CMV peptide epitopes to enrich CMV-specific T cells. The CDR3 has 11 amino acids, counting the end cysteine and phenylalanine. The sequence is cut down to CDR3 DNA, 33 bases in frame from base 1. V is cut by 2 bases and J by 7 bases, and the space between the germline ends is 5 bases. The germline V gene (reference sequence) gives CDR1 as MNHNY and CDR2 as SVGAGI. The data were produced on an Illumina HiSeq 1500. In TCRdb, the public reads were trimmed at Q25 with fastp and aligned with MiXCR, with productive beta chains retained. Rows with a matching CDR3 protein are joined into one entry that keeps the most common DNA and genes. The sample table holds 70,000 to 95,000 distinct CDR3 sequences, of which approximately 32% were seen once. The ten biggest clones cover about 72% of the sample.

In the case of this clonotype: Its specific antigen is unknown. Base quality data are lacking; no much larger clone is found one base away.

The sequence is built from TRBV6-6 and TRBJ1-2; the D gene cannot be named for sure. Sequenced here: CD8+ T cells from cultured PBMCs, sampled from culture after CMV antigen stimulation. This receptor was identified in a human donor in good health (CMV status not recorded). Some clones in this sample may be carry-over from other donors' samples. The base sequence is TGTGCCAGCAGTTACGGTCGTGGCTACACCTTC. Translated, this gives CASSYGRGYTF.